This entry lists 17 T cell receptor delta chains sequenced from one sample in a study of γδ T cells in repeated Plasmodium falciparum infection. TCRdb used CATT to re-call clones from the multiplex PCR reads. The data hold tens of thousands of delta-chain clones, with 0.95% to 1% observed a single time. Bulk repertoires came from Vgamma9/Vdelta2+ or Vdelta2-negative gammadelta T cells flow-sorted from PBMC. The material sequenced was gamma-delta T cells from blood. The receptors shown here come from a pool of human donors (malaria-infected and uninfected, not separated).

As to this clone: A far larger clone is off by one base, so a read error is likely. Other DNA sequences in this sample translate to the same CDR3. The chain is built from TRDV1 and TRDJ1; the D gene is possibly TRDD3 (6 bases). The length of the CDR3 is 13 residues. Per the germline V gene, CDR1 is TSWWSYY and CDR2 is QGS. The DNA of the CDR3 is TGTGCTCTGGGGGAACTCTTGTCTCAAAAACTCATCTTT. Its translation is CALGELLSQKLIF.

This clone was seen a few times. The mismatch at residue 12 between this DNA's translation and the TCRdb protein of a much larger clone likely reflects a read error; the protein shown is translated from the DNA. This rearrangement joins TRDV2 to TRDJ1, with TRDD3 identical over 10 bases. The J gene is absent in TCRdb and was assigned here via DNA matching to germline. The CDR3 contains 19 residues. V lost 0 bases and J lost 1; bases outside the gene matches: 13. Germline V gene sequence: CDR1 GEAIGNYY, CDR2 EKD. CDR3 sequence (DNA): TGTGCCTGTGACACCGTCATGGGGACTGGGGGATTAGCCACCGATAAACTCATCTTT. This sequence encodes CACDTVMGTGGLATDKLIF.

This clone has more than one count but fewer than ten. It is likely a read error: a sequence one base away is far more abundant. Distinct nucleotide sequences in the sample also encode this CDR3. The chain couples TRDV1 to TRDJ1, with 13 positions matching TRDD3. CDR3 size: 18 residues. CDR1 is TSWWSYY, CDR2 QGS, per germline. V was pared by 5 bases and J by 2 bases, with 11 bases of the junction left unmatched. This CDR3 is CALGPRPVLGDTTDKLIF. For the CDR3, the DNA is TGTGCTCTTGGGCCACGACCCGTACTGGGGGATACGACCGATAAACTCATCTTT.

Notes on this clone: The amino acid sequence in TCRdb belongs to a much larger clone and departs from this DNA's translation at residue 7, likely a sequencing read error; the sequence shown is translated from the DNA. The chain carries TRDV1 and TRDJ1; maybe TRDD3 (5 bases). In germline, CDR1 is TSWWSYY, CDR2 QGS. This CDR3 has 18 amino acids. V lost 5 bases, J lost 0 bases, and 22 bases lay in between. The CDR3: CALGPGRYLVEYTDKLIF. DNA for the CDR3: TGTGCTCTTGGGCCTGGGAGATACCTCGTTGAGTACACCGATAAACTCATCTTT.

On this clone: The protein held in TCRdb is that of a much larger clone and does not match this DNA's translation at residue 3, likely because of a read error; the protein shown is translated from the DNA. V and J are TRDV1 and TRDJ1; 10 nucleotides match TRDD3. TCRdb lists no J gene, so it was determined here by aligning the DNA to germline. The germline gives CDR1 TSWWSYY, CDR2 QGS. The CDR3 length is 17 residues. CDR3 in amino acids: CAPGERLGDMSTDKLIF. The DNA for the CDR3 is TGTGCTCCTGGGGAACGGCTGGGGGATATGAGCACCGATAAACTCATCTTT.

Turning to this clone: TCRdb's protein, taken from a much larger clone, differs from this DNA's translation at residue 15, likely owing to a read error; the protein displayed comes from the DNA. The chain carries TRDV1 and TRDJ1; 7 bases agree with TRDD3. Assignment of the J gene here rests on matching the DNA to germline, because TCRdb gives none. The CDR3 spans 18 residues. Germline V lookup: CDR1 TSWWSYY, CDR2 QGS. J was trimmed by 9 bases and V by 3 bases; bases with no gene match: 22. CDR3 nucleotides: TGTGCTCTTGGGGACCCGACTTACTGGGGACCACTCTTCGGTGAACTCATCTTT. It yields the protein CALGDPTYWGPLFGELIF.

As regards this clone: A far larger clone is a single base away, which makes a read error likely. The identical CDR3 is also encoded by other nucleotide sequences in the sample. This chain uses TRDV1 with TRDJ3, with 10 bases fitting TRDD3. The germline V gene has CDR1 TSWWSYY and CDR2 QGS. CDR3 size: 25 residues. Losses at the gene ends were 0 bases for V and 0 bases for J; bases not matched to a gene: 20. The CDR3 reads CALGELGTLLSLGDRSSWDTRQMFF. DNA for the CDR3: TGTGCTCTTGGGGAACTAGGGACCTTACTATCACTGGGGGATCGTAGCTCCTGGGACACCCGACAGATGTTTTTC.

In regard to this clone: With only one base between it and a far larger clone, this is likely a read error. The same CDR3 also results from other DNA sequences found in this sample. The chain employs TRDV2 and TRDJ1, with 12 positions matching TRDD3. Here the J gene was assigned by germline matching of the DNA, as TCRdb has none. Losses at the gene ends were 0 bases for V and 5 bases for J; bases not matched to a gene: 15. The germline CDR1 and CDR2 sequences are GEAIGNYY and EKD. This CDR3 is 19 amino acids long. The CDR3 sequence: CACDTTPVLGDTATDKLIF. The CDR3 DNA is TGTGCCTGTGACACCACTCCCGTACTGGGGGATACTGCCACAGATAAACTCATCTTT.

This clone was seen a few times. The protein recorded in TCRdb matches a much larger clone and deviates from this DNA's translation at residue 12, suggesting a read error; the protein here is obtained by translating the DNA. The chain is built from TRDV1 and TRDJ1, with D possibly being TRDD2 (5 bases). Because TCRdb records no J gene, it was assigned here through a match of the DNA to germline. The CDR3 covers 20 residues. V lost 5 bases and J lost 0, with 28 bases in between. Germline V lookup: CDR1 TSWWSYY, CDR2 QGS. The CDR3 nucleotides read TGTGCTCTTGGGCCTTTCCTCTCCTCCGTACGAGCTTCTTACACCGATAAACTCATCTTT. Amino acid sequence: CALGPFLSSVRASYTDKLIF.

Comment on this clone: TCRdb has a much larger clone's protein, which differs at residue 14 from the translation of this DNA, likely because of a read error; what is shown is the protein translated from the DNA. The chain recombines TRDV2 with TRDJ1, with a possible D match to TRDD3 (6 bases). The J gene is absent in TCRdb and was assigned here via DNA matching to germline. Germline CDR1 and CDR2: GEAIGNYY and EKD. The CDR3 covers 20 residues. The V and J ends lost 0 bases and 1 base respectively, with 26 bases between them. CDR3 bases: TGTGCCTGTGACACCGTGTCGTATCGGGGGACAGTTCAGAGCACCGATAAACTCATCTTT. This sequence encodes CACDTVSYRGTVQSTDKLIF.

This clone was seen only a few times. The protein in TCRdb stems from a much larger clone and differs at residue 9 from this DNA's translation, likely a read error; here the protein is translated from the DNA. The chain combines TRDV1 with TRDJ1; D not certain. This CDR3 has 20 residues. Germline lookup yields CDR1 TSWWSYY and CDR2 QGS. Trimming cost V 1 base and J 2 bases, with 26 bases left between them. CDR3 sequence (DNA): TGTGCTCTTGGGGAACCCCTCTTCAGTGTGGAACCGTTTTGGACCGATAAACTCATCTTT. This translates into CALGEPLFSVEPFWTDKLIF.

This clone was observed a handful of times. This likely stems from a read error, as it lies one base from a far larger clone. The sample carries other DNA sequences with the same CDR3. The chain joins TRDV2 to TRDJ1, with D maybe TRDD3 (5 bases). The J gene, not given by TCRdb, was assigned here from a germline match of the nucleotide sequence. The CDR3 has 15 amino acids. Germline V CDR1 and CDR2: GEAIGNYY, EKD. V was clipped by 1 base and J by 10 bases, with 21 bases between them. The CDR3: CACDTLELNWKGLIF. The DNA for the CDR3 is TGTGCCTGTGACACATTGGAATTAAACTGGAAGGGACTCATCTTT.

This clone was seen a few times. This DNA's translation and the protein TCRdb lists, from a much larger clone, do not match at residue 7, likely due to a read error; the protein shown is translated from the DNA. The chain couples TRDV1 to TRDJ1; 9 nucleotides line up with TRDD3. No J gene is reported in TCRdb; it was inferred here by comparing the DNA with germline. The CDR3 length is 18 residues. The junction had 18 bases not matched to a gene; V was cut back by 7 bases and J by 3 bases. Germline V CDR1 and CDR2: TSWWSYY, QGS. In nucleotides, the CDR3 is TGTGCTCTTGCTAAGGGCCCTCCTAAAGGGGGATACCCCGATAAACTCATCTTT. As protein: CALAKGPPKGGYPDKLIF.

Points on this clone: TCRdb has a much larger clone's protein, which differs at residue 3 from the translation of this DNA, likely because of a read error; what is shown is the protein translated from the DNA. J is TRDJ1 and V is TRDV1, with 13 bases that match TRDD3. TCRdb carries no J gene annotation; the J gene was assigned here by matching the DNA with germline. From germline, CDR1 is TSWWSYY and CDR2 QGS. This CDR3 spans 21 amino acids. This CDR3 is CAPGDLDGTGGYVIYTDKLIF. In nucleotides, the CDR3 is TGTGCTCCTGGGGATCTGGACGGTACTGGGGGATACGTCATATACACCGATAAACTCATCTTT.

About this clone itself: TCRdb's protein for this DNA is that of a much larger clone and differs from the translation at residue 4, likely a read error; the protein shown is the DNA translation. The chain links TRDV2 to TRDJ1; 9 positions match TRDD3. The J gene is absent in TCRdb and was assigned here via DNA matching to germline. The V and J ends lost 6 bases and 0 bases, in that order; junction bases with no gene match: 10. The germline gives CDR1 GEAIGNYY, CDR2 EKD. The CDR3 consists of 16 residues. The CDR3 region is CACISTGGAYTDKLIF. CDR3 nucleotides: TGTGCCTGTATCAGTACTGGGGGAGCGTACACCGATAAACTCATCTTT.

This clone was seen ten or more times. A read error is possible here, since a much larger clone lies one base away. Other DNA sequences within the sample encode an identical CDR3. This chain joins TRDV2 and TRDJ1; tentative D call: TRDD3 (5 bases). CDR1 and CDR2 (germline): GEAIGNYY, EKD. The CDR3 extends over 19 amino acids. As DNA, the CDR3 is TGTGCCTGTGACACCGTGAGTAGGGTCCTGGGAAACGAAACCGATAAACTCATTTTT. Translated: CACDTVSRVLGNETDKLIF.

This clone has a count of ten or more. The protein TCRdb gives is from a much larger clone and does not agree with this DNA's translation at residue 9, likely a read error; the protein shown here comes from the DNA. This chain links TRDV2 with TRDJ1; D not resolved. This CDR3 has 15 residues. Between the trimmed V and J ends, which lost 0 bases and 1 base, there was a span of 11 bases. Per the germline V gene, CDR1 is GEAIGNYY and CDR2 is EKD. In nucleotides, the CDR3 is TGTGCCTGTGACACCGGAGGTCTTGGCACCGATAAACTCATCTTT. Its translation is CACDTGGLGTDKLIF.